The 20 T cell receptor beta chains presented below share a single source sample, sequenced in a study of PD-L1 blockade in urothelial cancer (dated by TCRdb to 2017 to 2019). The time point label, read with the paper, signifies: peripheral blood 6 weeks after treatment start. Libraries were constructed by the immunoSEQ multiplex PCR assay. This is the immuneACCESS table as TCRdb keeps it, with only in-frame sequences that have V and J called. A part of the clones is gone; compared with another copy, unresolved V genes explain less than half, and the rest is unexplained. The sample yields about 51,000 clones; more than 70% were counted once. The top ten constitute approximately 2.5% of the sample. The source was PBMCs, collected around atezolizumab (anti-PD-L1) treatment. Receptors originate from a man in his 60s with urothelial cancer.

The gene calls are TRBV19 and TRBJ1-1; D gene uncertain. This CDR3 region has 15 residues. Germline loops: CDR1 LNHDA, CDR2 SQIVND (reference sequence). Trimming cost V 8 bases and J 4 bases, with 20 bases left between them. CDR3 amino acids: CASGHQGSGRTEAFF. The CDR3 coding sequence is TGTGCCAGTGGTCACCAAGGGAGCGGGCGCACTGAAGCTTTCTTT.

Written as DNA, the CDR3 is TGTGCCAGCACCTCGGGACTAGCGGGGCGTCTGGATGAGCAGTTCTTC. Translation gives CASTSGLAGRLDEQFF. The genes are TRBV7-9 and TRBJ2-1; 13 bases are a match to TRBD2. After removal of 7 bases from V and 8 bases from J, the junction contained 11 bases not matched to a gene. CDR3 length equals 16 residues. CDR1 and CDR2 from the germline V gene are SEHNR and FQNEAQ (reference sequence).

The gene calls are TRBV25-1 and TRBJ2-7; 10 bases line up with TRBD1. Germline V gene data show CDR1 as MGHDK and CDR2 as SYGVNS. The CDR3 covers 13 residues. V lost 4 bases to trimming and J lost 6 bases; unmatched junction nucleotides: 3. The CDR3 loop is CASSGTGGAEQYF. The CDR3 nucleotides read TGTGCCAGCAGTGGGACAGGGGGTGCCGAGCAGTACTTC.

The rearrangement uses TRBV4-3 and TRBJ1-2, with a weak D call TRBD1 (6 bases). Germline CDR1 and CDR2: LGHNA and YSLEER. V lost 2 bases and J 4 bases, leaving 14 bases between the germline ends. This CDR3 comprises 15 residues. The CDR3 DNA follows: TGCGCCAGCAGCCAACCTGGACAGACTTCCTATGGCTACACCTTC. Protein sequence: CASSQPGQTSYGYTF.

The chain couples TRBV7-9 to TRBJ1-1, with TRBD1 as a possible D gene (6 bases). V was shortened by 6 bases and J by 1 base, with 15 bases between the two germline ends. Germline values: CDR1 SEHNR, CDR2 FQNEAQ (reference sequence). This CDR3 is 15 amino acids long. CDR3 DNA sequence: TGTGCCAGCAGTCTTGGGGGGGCTCCGAACACTGAAGCTTTCTTT. Residues: CASSLGGAPNTEAFF.

V gene TRBV19 combines with J gene TRBJ1-1; D gene ambiguous. V shed 2 bases and J shed 0 bases, with 7 bases lying between them. The CDR3 has 14 amino acids. CDR1 is LNHDA and CDR2 is SQIVND in the germline V gene (reference sequence). Here the CDR3 reads CASSISQMNTEAFF. The CDR3, as DNA: TGTGCCAGTAGTATAAGTCAGATGAACACTGAAGCTTTCTTT.

V is TRBV7-8 and J is TRBJ1-5; D call uncertain. Trimming cost V 1 base and J 1 base, with 5 bases left between them. Germline values: CDR1 SGHVS, CDR2 FQNEAQ. This CDR3 contains 14 residues. CDR3 sequence: CASSLVTSNQPQHF. CDR3 sequence (DNA): TGTGCCAGCAGCTTAGTTACAAGCAATCAGCCCCAGCATTTT.

The DNA for the CDR3 is TGCGCCAGCAGCTCATCGGGACAGATGGTACCAAGGGTTACGCAGCAGTACTTC. Translated, it gives CASSSSGQMVPRVTQQYF. V usage is TRBV5-1 and J usage is TRBJ2-7; 7 nucleotides align to TRBD1. The germline CDR1 and CDR2 sequences are SGHRS and YFSETQ. V was pared by 3 bases and J by 8 bases, with 23 bases of the junction left unmatched. This CDR3 spans 18 amino acids.

This clone showed up just a few times. CDR3 loop: CAITSTGVYGYTF. In DNA, the CDR3 is TGTGCCATCACTTCAACAGGGGTCTATGGCTACACCTTC. The chain carries TRBV10-3 and TRBJ1-2; 7 positions agree with TRBD1. This CDR3 comprises 13 residues. Germline assignment: CDR1 ENHRY and CDR2 SYGVKD. J was trimmed by 4 bases and V by 7 bases; bases with no gene match: 6.

The genes are TRBV10-3 and TRBJ2-2, with a weak D call TRBD2 (7 bases). This CDR3 region has 17 residues. Germline V gene sequence: CDR1 ENHRY, CDR2 SYGVKD. The V end was cut by 0 bases, the J end by 6 bases, with 17 bases between. CDR3 DNA: TGTGCCATCAGTGAGTCGGCAGTTCGGGGGGCGTCCGGGGAGCTGTTTTTT. This gives the protein CAISESAVRGASGELFF.

The chain combines TRBV12-2 with TRBJ1-6; whether TRBD1, the table's D call, matches the DNA was not checked. TRBV12-2 is flagged as a pseudogene. The CDR3 spans 19 residues. As DNA, the CDR3 is TGTGCAAGTCGCTTAGGCGGACAGGGGGCCCCGCCCTATAATTCACCCCTCCACTTT. This translates into CASRLGGQGAPPYNSPLHF.

The chain combines TRBV7-9 with TRBJ2-7; 7 nucleotides agree with TRBD1. CDR3 length: 15 residues. V shed 5 bases, J shed 0 bases, and the junction held 7 bases outside the gene matches. The germline V gene has CDR1 SEHNR and CDR2 FQNEAQ (reference sequence). CDR3 nucleotides: TGTGCCAGCAGCCCTCGAGGGACAGTCTCCTACGAGCAGTACTTC. Amino acid sequence: CASSPRGTVSYEQYF.

The rearrangement joins TRBV28 to TRBJ1-5; the match to TRBD1 covers 10 bases. CDR3 length equals 15 residues. Germline V CDR1 and CDR2: MDHEN, SYDVKM. V shed 11 bases, J shed 3 bases, and the junction held 10 bases outside the gene matches. The CDR3 DNA follows: TGTGCCGGTCGGACCGGGACAGGGGACAATCAGCCCCAGCATTTT. Protein product: CAGRTGTGDNQPQHF.

The V gene is TRBV6-1, the J gene TRBJ2-3; 16 bases map to TRBD2. Germline loops: CDR1 MNHNS, CDR2 SASEGT. With 4 bases clipped from V and 5 bases from J, the junction kept 6 bases outside the gene matches. CDR3 length: 17 residues. CDR3 loop: CASSVGTSGGAIDTQYF. The CDR3 DNA reads TGTGCCAGCAGTGTTGGGACTAGCGGGGGGGCGATAGATACGCAGTATTTT.

The J gene is TRBJ1-1, the V gene TRBV10-2, with 8 bases fitting TRBD1. CDR1 is WSHSY, CDR2 SAAADI, per germline. The CDR3 loop spans 16 amino acids. V was pared by 7 bases and J by 1 base, with 11 bases of the junction left unmatched. The CDR3: CASKQKTGTGNTEAFF. The CDR3 coding sequence is TGCGCCAGCAAACAAAAAACCGGGACAGGGAACACTGAAGCTTTCTTT.

The gene calls are TRBV19 and TRBJ1-6; 9 bases are shared with TRBD1. J lost 1 base, V lost 5 bases, and 6 bases had no gene match. Germline-derived CDR1 and CDR2 are LNHDA and SQIVND (reference sequence). The CDR3 is 17 residues long. The CDR3 protein is CASSSWTGASYNSPLHF. The CDR3 nucleotides are TGTGCCAGTAGTTCTTGGACAGGGGCGTCCTATAATTCACCCCTCCACTTT.

This rearrangement joins TRBV10-3 to TRBJ2-2, with D maybe TRBD2 (6 bases). This CDR3 comprises 15 residues. Germline loops: CDR1 ENHRY, CDR2 SYGVKD. Trimming took 7 bases from V and 3 from J, leaving 15 bases between them. The CDR3 DNA reads TGTGCCATCACGGAAACGGGGACTTACACCGGGGAGCTGTTTTTT. Translation: CAITETGTYTGELFF.

The chain links TRBV15 to TRBJ1-4; unclear D gene. V was clipped by 3 bases and J by 6 bases, with 17 bases between them. The length of the CDR3 is 16 residues. In germline, CDR1 is LNHNV, CDR2 YYDKDF (reference sequence). CDR3 residues: CATSSLVGSTDEKLFF. CDR3 nucleotide sequence: TGTGCCACCAGCAGTTTAGTGGGGAGTACAGATGAAAAACTGTTTTTT.

The V call is TRBV6-1, the J call TRBJ2-5; 7 bases agree with TRBD1. The CDR3 is 14 amino acids. The J segment lost 4 bases and the V segment lost 6 bases, leaving 8 bases of the junction unmatched. CDR1 is MNHNS, CDR2 SASEGT, per germline. The CDR3 sequence: CASRKQGPVETQYF. CDR3 nucleotide sequence: TGTGCCAGCAGGAAACAGGGGCCGGTAGAGACCCAGTACTTC.

CDR3 sequence (DNA): TGTGCCAGCTCGACAGGGTTGAGAGATACGCAGTATTTT. The encoded protein is CASSTGLRDTQYF. The chain couples TRBV10-3 to TRBJ2-3, with 7 bases lining up with TRBD1. Germline CDR1 and CDR2: ENHRY and SYGVKD. The CDR3 has 13 residues. V lost 10 bases to trimming and J lost 5 bases; unmatched junction nucleotides: 9.